These 5 T cell receptor beta chains were all obtained from the same sample, sequenced in a study of cytomegalovirus exposure and HLA in healthy donors. Primers for the PCR totalled 60 Vbeta and 13 Jbeta. The repertoire was sequenced with immunoSEQ multiplex PCR; TCRdb's copy has only in-frame clones and lacks some. The table includes some 96,000 clones, 70% to 80% detected once. Sequenced material: PBMCs. Receptors were obtained from an older woman in good health and CMV-seropositive.

There are a few counts of this clone. The CDR3 does not end in the conserved phenylalanine or tryptophan, so this is likely a read error. It is unclear where the CDR3 begins or ends on the DNA, so no DNA is shown, and the CDR3 is as TCRdb lists it. The rearrangement links TRBV18 to TRBJ2-7; TRBD1 is the table's D call and was not checked against the DNA. The CDR3 is 15 amino acids in total, end residues counted. Germline CDR1 KGHSH, CDR2 LQKENI. CDR3 amino acids: CASRPPATGGGQYHL.

The rearrangement joins TRBV25-1 to TRBJ1-4, with D perhaps matching TRBD1 (5 bases). V was trimmed by 6 bases and J by 8 bases, leaving 19 bases between them. There are 15 residues in the CDR3. Germline V lookup: CDR1 MGHDK, CDR2 SYGVNS. The CDR3 DNA is TGTGCCAGCAGCCCCCCGTTTGGGGCTGGGGAAAAACTGTTTTTT. Its translation: CASSPPFGAGEKLFF. The full variable domain, its missing parts supplied by reference TRBV25-1 and TRBJ1-4, is EADIYQTPRYLVIGTGKKITLECSQTMGHDKMYWYQQDPGMELHLIHYSYGVNSTEKGDLSSESTVSRIRTEHFPLTLESARPSHTSQYLCASSPPFGAGEKLFFGSGTQLSVL.

J is TRBJ1-5 and V is TRBV6-6; D possibly corresponds to TRBD1 (6 bases). V was clipped by 6 bases and J by 0 bases, with 12 bases between them. Germline V lookup: CDR1 MNHNY, CDR2 SVGAGI (reference sequence). This CDR3 comprises 15 residues. The CDR3 loop reads CASRPGQFSNQPQHF. In DNA form, the CDR3 reads TGTGCCAGCAGGCCCGGACAGTTTAGCAATCAGCCCCAGCATTTT.

This sequence joins TRBV18 and TRBJ2-1; D is perhaps TRBD2 (5 bases). Germline CDR1 reads KGHSH; CDR2 reads LQKENI. V was shortened by 3 bases and J by 12 bases, with 15 bases between the two germline ends. The CDR3 length is 13 residues. The DNA for the CDR3 is TGTGCCAGCTCACCGGCAGGCGGGCCGGGGCAGTTCTTC. Translated: CASSPAGGPGQFF.

CDR3 sequence (DNA): TGTGCCAGCAGTCGTTTGGGACAGGGTGCGGAGACCCAGTACTTC. This sequence encodes CASSRLGQGAETQYF. The J gene is TRBJ2-5, the V gene TRBV28; 9 nucleotides line up with TRBD1. Germline V gene data show CDR1 as MDHEN and CDR2 as SYDVKM. This CDR3 is 15 amino acids long. J was trimmed by 5 bases and V by 5 bases; bases with no gene match: 9.